This T cell receptor (beta chain) is drawn from a study of post-analysis software for immune sequencing data. For the study at large: Several disease courses (relapsing-remitting, secondary progressive and progressive-relapsing) of multiple sclerosis were included.

After removal of 2 bases from V and 0 bases from J, the junction contained 5 bases not matched to a gene. The CDR3 has 19 residues. Germline CDR1 and CDR2: LNHNV and YYDKDF (reference sequence). Regarding this clonotype: Its antigen is as yet unknown.

The study's findings and limits: Roughly five TRBV segments were more frequent in patients than controls; TRBV5-6, TRBV5-1 and TRBV20-1 belonged to this group. F measure showed strong co-clustering of same-batch samples. Versus controls, multiple sclerosis patients showed significantly lower diversity (normalized Chao1).

Included in the TCR beta cDNA libraries were unique molecular identifiers. The yield from roughly 1 to 10 million T cells was roughly 500,000 cDNA molecules in total. MiXCR was run by TCRdb on the PCR reads, yielding one entry per CDR3 protein. The sample lists 600,000 to 750,000 distinct CDR3 sequences; approximately 59% were seen once. This receptor was obtained from a girl aged 2 to 10 with multiple sclerosis. The sequencing input was blood. The gene calls are TRBV15 and TRBJ2-1, with TRBD2 matching 15 bases. CDR3 protein: CATSRTGLAGGSSYNEQFF. CDR3 bases: TGTGCCACCAGCAGAACTGGACTAGCGGGAGGGAGCTCCTACAATGAGCAGTTCTTC.